This section outlines one T cell receptor beta chain sequence together with its context. The sample belongs to a study of blood T cell repertoires in COVID-19. Whole-study context: The United States, Italy and Spain provided the acute and convalescent COVID-19 samples. PBMCs, B-cell-depleted T cells, or T cells were the source of the cDNA or gDNA that made up the material.

The CDR3 sequence is 14 residues long. Germline values: CDR1 SGHVS, CDR2 FQNEAQ. V lost 1 base to trimming and J lost 1 base, with 4 bases between them. Per the original data handling: Reference gene primer amplification gave nucleated cell count estimates. Profiled with immunoSEQ multiplex PCR; TCRdb holds only in-frame clones, not every one. Clonal size and the V and J genes are those of that table, whereas D and trimming came from the DNA. The data contain almost 70,000 clones, roughly 80% of them singletons. The source is a man aged 60-69 years with acute or convalescent COVID-19. The sample taken for sequencing was peripheral blood. The chain is built from TRBV7-8 and TRBJ2-2; unclear D gene. DNA for the CDR3: TGTGCCAGCAGCTTAGGGAGGAACACCGGGGAGCTGTTTTTT. This encodes CASSLGRNTGELFF. Filled out from reference TRBV7-8 and TRBJ2-2, the complete variable domain reads GAGVSQSPRYKVAKRGQDVALRCDPISGHVSLFWYQQALGQGPEFLTYFQNEAQLDKSGLPSDRFFAERPEGSVSTLKIQRTQQEDSAVYLCASSLGRNTGELFFGEGSRLTVL.